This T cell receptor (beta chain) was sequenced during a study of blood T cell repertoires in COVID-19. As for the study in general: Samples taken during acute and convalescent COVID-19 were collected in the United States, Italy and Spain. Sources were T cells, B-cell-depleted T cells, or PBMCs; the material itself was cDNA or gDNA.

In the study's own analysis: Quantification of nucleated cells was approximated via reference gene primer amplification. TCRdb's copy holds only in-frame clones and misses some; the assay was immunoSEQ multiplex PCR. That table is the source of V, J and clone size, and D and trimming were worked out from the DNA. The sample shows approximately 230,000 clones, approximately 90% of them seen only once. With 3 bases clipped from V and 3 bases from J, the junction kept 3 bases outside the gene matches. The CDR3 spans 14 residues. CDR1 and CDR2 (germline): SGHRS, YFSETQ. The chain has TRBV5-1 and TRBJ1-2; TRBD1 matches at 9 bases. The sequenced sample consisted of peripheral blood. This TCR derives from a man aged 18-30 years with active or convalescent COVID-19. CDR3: CASSSRQGDYGYTF. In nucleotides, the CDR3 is TGCGCCAGCAGCTCTAGACAGGGGGACTATGGCTACACCTTC.